The 18 T cell receptor beta chains below were found in one sample sequenced in a study of cytomegalovirus exposure and HLA in healthy donors. Profiling relied on immunoSEQ multiplex PCR, and the TCRdb table lists in-frame clones only, not all of them. Seen here are 130,000 to 150,000 clones, approximately 91% observed once, and the top ten hold around 3.2%. The material sequenced was PBMCs. The receptors here all came from a woman in her late teens or twenties in good health and CMV-seropositive.

The chain has TRBV18 and TRBJ1-2; a possible D gene is TRBD1 (6 bases). Germline values: CDR1 KGHSH, CDR2 LQKENI. The V end was cut by 4 bases, the J end by 7 bases, with 19 bases between. The CDR3 is made up of 15 amino acids. The CDR3 loop is CASSQPGQKKGGYTF. Here the CDR3 DNA reads TGTGCCAGCTCACAACCCGGACAGAAGAAAGGTGGCTACACCTTC. The entire variable domain, with the rest obtained from reference TRBV18 and TRBJ1-2, is as follows: NAGVMQNPRHLVRRRGQEARLRCSPMKGHSHVYWYRQLPEEGLKFMVYLQKENIIDESGMPKERFSAEFPKEGPSILRIQQVVRGDSAAYFCASSQPGQKKGGYTFGSGTRLTVV.

The V call is TRBV6-6, the J call TRBJ1-5; TRBD1 matches at 7 bases. The CDR3 contains 15 residues. Per germline, CDR1 MNHNY and CDR2 SVGAGI (reference sequence). The V gene end was trimmed by 6 bases and the J gene end by 4 bases; junction bases not matched to a gene: 9. The DNA for the CDR3 is TGTGCCAGCAGCCCTTTGCCGGGACAGAATCAGCCCCAGCATTTT. It encodes CASSPLPGQNQPQHF.

This clone was counted a single time. This chain joins TRBV9 and TRBJ1-2, with D uncertain. The V end was cut by 0 bases, the J end by 8 bases, with 14 bases between. Germline assignment: CDR1 SGDLS and CDR2 YYNGEE. This CDR3 spans 14 amino acids. Here the CDR3 reads CASSVATWEGGYTF. In DNA form, the CDR3 reads TGTGCCAGCAGCGTAGCTACGTGGGAGGGCGGCTACACCTTC.

In DNA, the CDR3 is TGTGCCAGCAGGGGGGGACAGACTAATGAAAAACTGTTTTTT. Protein product: CASRGGQTNEKLFF. V usage is TRBV2 and J usage is TRBJ1-4, with TRBD1 matching over 7 bases. Germline trimming cut 6 bases from V and 2 bases from J; bases unmatched to any gene: 3. Germline V CDR1 and CDR2: SNHLY, FYNNEI. The CDR3 loop spans 14 amino acids.

The chain couples TRBV4-1 to TRBJ2-5; 7 bases map to TRBD1. V lost 4 bases to trimming and J lost 2 bases; unmatched junction nucleotides: 7. Germline V gene lookup returns CDR1 MGHRA and CDR2 YSYEKL. The CDR3 is 15 amino acids. CDR3 amino acids: CASSLLGTAQETQYF. The CDR3 coding sequence is TGCGCCAGCAGCCTGTTAGGGACAGCGCAAGAGACCCAGTACTTC.

The gene calls are TRBV10-2 and TRBJ1-5; 8 bases are shared with TRBD1. V lost 8 bases and J lost 4; bases outside the gene matches: 7. This CDR3 is built from 14 residues. Germline assignment: CDR1 WSHSY and CDR2 SAAADI. CDR3 sequence (DNA): TGCGCCAGCGCAGCAGGGGGCTGGAATCAGCCCCAGCATTTT. This codes for CASAAGGWNQPQHF.

The chain links TRBV9 to TRBJ2-1; D call uncertain. Trimming left V 0 bases short and J 7 bases short, with 11 bases between. The germline V gene has CDR1 SGDLS and CDR2 YYNGEE. This CDR3 has 14 amino acids. CDR3 DNA sequence: TGTGCCAGCAGCGTAGTTGGTAGAAATAATGAGCAGTTCTTC. This gives the protein CASSVVGRNNEQFF.

The gene calls are TRBV12-5 and TRBJ2-1; TRBD2 matches at 13 bases. CDR3 size: 17 residues. Trimming at V came to 2 bases and at J to 7 bases, leaving 8 bases not matched to a gene. The germline V gene has CDR1 LGHNT and CDR2 FRNRAP. The CDR3, as DNA: TGTGCTAGTGGTTTGCCCAGGACTAGCGGGAGTATAAATGAGCAGTTCTTC. The encoded protein is CASGLPRTSGSINEQFF.

The chain recombines TRBV27 with TRBJ2-3; D gene ambiguous. The CDR3 sequence is 15 residues long. V lost 4 bases, J lost 0 bases, and 11 bases lay in between. Germline V CDR1 and CDR2: MNHEY, SMNVEV (reference sequence). This CDR3 is CASSSLLLSTDTQYF. In DNA form, the CDR3 reads TGTGCCAGCAGTTCCCTCCTACTAAGCACAGATACGCAGTATTTT.

This chain joins TRBV2 and TRBJ2-1; 11 bases map to TRBD2. From germline, CDR1 is SNHLY and CDR2 FYNNEI. Losses at the gene ends were 6 bases for V and 7 bases for J; bases not matched to a gene: 5. The CDR3 has 14 amino acids. As DNA, the CDR3 is TGTGCCAGCAGGGGACTAGCGGAGGGGAATGAGCAGTTCTTC. Translated: CASRGLAEGNEQFF.

V usage is TRBV30 and J usage is TRBJ2-5; 9 nucleotides line up with TRBD2. CDR1 GTSNPN and CDR2 SVGIG come from the germline V gene (reference sequence). The CDR3 is 13 residues long. V shed 4 bases and J 4 bases; nucleotides not matched to a gene: 4. CDR3 loop: CAWTSGIGETQYF. DNA of the CDR3: TGTGCCTGGACTAGCGGGATTGGAGAGACCCAGTACTTC.

This chain links TRBV27 with TRBJ2-3; 9 nucleotides agree with TRBD2. The CDR3 sequence is 13 residues long. Germline V gene lookup returns CDR1 MNHEY and CDR2 SMNVEV (reference sequence). The V gene end was trimmed by 7 bases and the J gene end by 8 bases; junction bases not matched to a gene: 7. The CDR3 nucleotides are TGTGCCAGCACTAGCGGGGCTAGCCTTACGCAGTATTTT. Translating it yields CASTSGASLTQYF.

The rearrangement links TRBV4-1 to TRBJ2-1; D not resolved. There are 11 residues in the CDR3. Germline values: CDR1 MGHRA, CDR2 YSYEKL. Between the trimmed V and J ends, which lost 11 bases and 7 bases, there was a span of 12 bases. The DNA of the CDR3 is TGCGCCCGCCGGAGAGGAAATGAGCAGTTCTTC. Its translation: CARRRGNEQFF.

This clone appeared once. The chain joins TRBV19 to TRBJ2-7; tentatively, D is TRBD1 (6 bases). Germline CDR1 is LNHDA and CDR2 is SQIVND (reference sequence). Trimming took off 4 bases at V and 3 bases at J, with 13 bases between the two ends. The CDR3 spans 14 residues. CDR3 amino acids: CASSTYSGDYEQYF. For the CDR3, the DNA is TGTGCCAGTAGTACATACTCAGGGGACTACGAGCAGTACTTC.

The V call is TRBV7-8, the J call TRBJ1-2; tentative D call: TRBD1 (6 bases). This CDR3 region has 14 residues. V was pared by 3 bases and J by 4 bases, with 12 bases between. CDR1 SGHVS and CDR2 FQNEAQ come from the germline V gene. CDR3 in amino acids: CASSLLLDSYGYTF. The CDR3 DNA follows: TGTGCCAGCAGCTTGTTGTTGGACAGCTATGGCTACACCTTC.

This clone is a singleton in its sample. V and J are TRBV9 and TRBJ2-7; 7 bases align to TRBD1. J gave up 3 bases and V 0 bases, and 6 bases lay outside the gene matches. CDR1 SGDLS and CDR2 YYNGEE come from the germline V gene. The CDR3 is 15 residues long. This CDR3 is CASSVAAGGSYEQYF. CDR3 sequence (DNA): TGTGCCAGCAGCGTAGCGGCAGGGGGAAGCTACGAGCAGTACTTC. The full variable domain, its missing parts supplied by reference TRBV9 and TRBJ2-7, is DSGVTQTPKHLITATGQRVTLRCSPRSGDLSVYWYQQSLDQGLQFLIQYYNGEERAKGNILERFSAQQFPDLHSELNLSSLELGDSALYFCASSVAAGGSYEQYFGPGTRLTVT.

J is TRBJ2-7 and V is TRBV14; the D is unclear. V shed 2 bases and J shed 3 bases, with 5 bases lying between them. CDR1 and CDR2 from the germline V gene are SGHDN and FVKESK. CDR3 length: 12 residues. The CDR3 sequence is CASSQLNYEQYF. The CDR3 DNA follows: TGTGCCAGCAGCCAATTAAACTACGAGCAGTACTTC.

The CDR3 region is CATKGTGEGDTQYF. The DNA for the CDR3 is TGCGCCACTAAAGGGACAGGGGAGGGAGATACGCAGTATTTT. The rearrangement joins TRBV5-1 to TRBJ2-3; 10 bases align to TRBD1. The germline V gene encodes CDR1 SGHRS and CDR2 YFSETQ. V lost 9 bases and J lost 5; bases outside the gene matches: 9. The CDR3 has 14 amino acids.